This entry lists 32 T cell receptor beta chains sequenced from one sample in a study of T-cell reconstitution after alpha-beta-depleted transplantation in children. Unique molecular identifiers were incorporated when the TCRbeta library was constructed. TCRdb fed the PCR reads into MiXCR, producing one record per CDR3 protein. This table holds 600,000 to 700,000 distinct CDR3 sequences, under 15% found once. The sequences come from PBMCs, collected before TCRalphabeta/CD19-depleted stem cell transplant. The source of these receptors is a girl under 10 years old with congenital amegakaryocytic thrombocytopenia, due to receive a stem cell transplant.

At least ten counts were recorded for this clonotype. This sequence joins TRBV12-3 or TRBV12-4 and TRBJ2-1; weak D call: TRBD2 (6 bases). The germline V and J ends were trimmed by 4 bases and 7 bases, with 17 bases remaining between them. This CDR3 is built from 15 residues. In DNA, the CDR3 is TGTGCCAGCAGTTGGTCGGGAGTGGGGGTGAATGAGCAGTTCTTC. It translates to CASSWSGVGVNEQFF.

The V and J genes are TRBV19 and TRBJ2-3, with 9 bases lining up with TRBD2. Germline V gene data show CDR1 as LNHDA and CDR2 as SQIVND (reference sequence). Trimming cost V 7 bases and J 3 bases; bases outside gene matches: 11. The CDR3 runs 16 residues. In DNA, the CDR3 is TGTGCCAGTACCGAGCGAGCGGGAGGTTCGACAGATACGCAGTATTTT. Amino acid sequence: CASTERAGGSTDTQYF.

This clonotype was detected ten times or more. This chain connects TRBV20-1 to TRBJ2-7; D is perhaps TRBD1 (6 bases). The CDR3 totals 14 residues. Germline V lookup: CDR1 DFQATT, CDR2 SNEGSKA (reference sequence). V was clipped by 1 base and J by 3 bases, with 13 bases between them. CDR3 sequence: CSARVPDRNYEQYF. CDR3 DNA: TGCAGTGCTAGAGTCCCGGACAGAAACTACGAGCAGTACTTC.

This rearrangement joins TRBV29-1 to TRBJ2-5; D is ambiguous. CDR3 length equals 12 residues. Germline V CDR1 and CDR2: SQVTM, ANQGSEA. Trimming pared 5 bases from V and 3 bases from J, leaving 10 bases between. CDR3 region: CSVSLGKETQYF. CDR3 nucleotide sequence: TGCAGCGTTTCCTTGGGGAAAGAGACCCAGTACTTC.

At least ten counts were recorded for this clonotype. V usage is TRBV20-1 and J usage is TRBJ2-7; the match to TRBD2 covers 8 bases. This CDR3 region has 15 residues. V lost 0 bases, J lost 3 bases, and 7 bases stayed unmatched. The germline gives CDR1 DFQATT, CDR2 SNEGSKA (reference sequence). CDR3 loop: CSARDQVSGIYEQYF. CDR3 DNA: TGCAGTGCTAGAGATCAGGTTAGCGGGATCTACGAGCAGTACTTC.

At least ten counts were recorded for this clonotype. The DNA of the CDR3 is TGCAGCGTTCAACAACCTTTAAAGCAGACGTACCAAGAGACCCAGTACTTC. This translates into CSVQQPLKQTYQETQYF. This chain joins TRBV29-1 and TRBJ2-5, with D unresolved. The length of the CDR3 is 17 residues. CDR1 is SQVTM, CDR2 ANQGSEA, per germline. Trimming removed 5 bases at V and 0 bases at J, with 22 bases between.

In the case of this clonotype: Germline is not matched at one junction end, which may reflect a read error. The chain joins TRBV20-1 to TRBJ2-1; 10 positions match TRBD2. Per the germline V gene, CDR1 is DFQATT and CDR2 is SNEGSKA (reference sequence). There are 16 residues in the CDR3. The CDR3 spells CCAYVLAGDVYNEQFF. In DNA form, the CDR3 reads TGCTGTGCCTACGTCCTAGCGGGAGATGTCTACAATGAGCAGTTCTTC.

This clonotype was seen ten or more times. The chain combines TRBV20-1 with TRBJ1-2; unclear D gene. CDR1 is DFQATT, CDR2 SNEGSKA, per germline (reference sequence). Trimming cost V 0 bases and J 6 bases, with 14 bases left between them. CDR3 length: 14 residues. This CDR3 reads CSARDRWEDDGYTF. CDR3 sequence (DNA): TGCAGTGCTAGAGATCGTTGGGAGGATGATGGCTACACCTTC.

The genes are TRBV20-1 and TRBJ2-7; D is uncertain. Germline CDR1 reads DFQATT; CDR2 reads SNEGSKA (reference sequence). The CDR3 spans 13 residues. Trimming shortened V by 3 bases and J by 2 bases, and 11 bases separated the two germline ends. The CDR3 reads CSASRGITYEQYF. CDR3 DNA: TGCAGTGCTAGTCGTGGGATCACCTACGAGCAGTACTTC.

This clonotype has only a few counts. This sequence joins TRBV19 and TRBJ2-1; D may be TRBD1 or TRBD2 (6 bases each). The CDR3 sequence is 13 residues long. Trimming left V 8 bases short and J 9 bases short, with 17 bases between. Germline CDR1 reads LNHDA; CDR2 reads SQIVND (reference sequence). The CDR3 sequence is CASSQGRGIEQFF. The CDR3 coding sequence is TGTGCCAGTTCCCAGGGGCGGGGTATTGAGCAGTTCTTC.

This clonotype was counted between two and nine times. V and J are TRBV5-1 and TRBJ2-2; 8 bases map to TRBD1. The CDR3 is 15 amino acids. CDR1 and CDR2 from the germline V gene are SGHRS and YFSETQ. Trimming removed 4 bases from V and 6 bases from J; junction bases left unmatched: 8. The CDR3 sequence is CASSPGQGYAGELFF. In DNA, the CDR3 is TGCGCCAGCAGCCCTGGACAGGGTTATGCCGGGGAGCTGTTTTTT.

This clonotype appeared many times. The chain is built from TRBV10-3 and TRBJ2-7; 7 bases align to TRBD2. After removal of 0 bases from V and 5 bases from J, the junction contained 7 bases not matched to a gene. Germline V gene sequence: CDR1 ENHRY, CDR2 SYGVKD. The length of the CDR3 is 15 residues. Written as DNA, the CDR3 is TGTGCCATCAGTGAGTCGGGCGGGAGAATCGACGAGCAGTACTTC. Protein product: CAISESGGRIDEQYF.

The chain links TRBV5-6 to TRBJ2-5; D gene uncertain. Germline V gene data show CDR1 as SGHDT and CDR2 as YYEEEE. This CDR3 contains 12 residues. The V end was cut by 3 bases, the J end by 3 bases, with 6 bases between. CDR3 sequence reads: CASSYEEETQYF. The DNA for the CDR3 is TGTGCCAGCAGCTATGAGGAAGAGACCCAGTACTTC.

This clonotype was seen repeatedly, ten times or more. This rearrangement joins TRBV5-5 to TRBJ1-1, with D tentatively TRBD1 (6 bases). Between the trimmed V and J ends, which lost 4 bases and 1 base, there was a span of 14 bases. This CDR3 has 15 residues. The germline CDR1 and CDR2 sequences are SGHKS and YYEKEE (reference sequence). CDR3 sequence reads: CASSPPVRGNTEAFF. CDR3 nucleotide sequence: TGTGCCAGCAGCCCACCAGTCAGGGGGAACACTGAAGCTTTCTTT.

The chain is built from TRBV28 and TRBJ2-3; TRBD2 might be the D (6 bases). The CDR3 spans 19 residues. V lost 0 bases, J lost 4 bases, and 23 bases lay in between. Germline CDR1 is MDHEN and CDR2 is SYDVKM. The CDR3 DNA reads TGTGCCAGCAGTTTATGGCCCTCGACTAGAAGCAGTATTGCAGATACGCAGTATTTT. The encoded protein is CASSLWPSTRSSIADTQYF.

There are a few counts of this clonotype. The chain is built from TRBV12-3 or TRBV12-4 and TRBJ2-7; D possibly matches TRBD1 or TRBD2 (5 bases each). Deletions cut 5 bases from V and 6 bases from J, with 17 bases between. This CDR3 region has 14 residues. The DNA for the CDR3 is TGTGCCAGCAGTCCCGAACCCTCGGGGCGCGAGCAGTACTTC. This translates into CASSPEPSGREQYF.

This clonotype came up a few times. The genes are TRBV29-1 and TRBJ2-7, with a possible D match to TRBD1 (5 bases). This CDR3 has 12 amino acids. The germline V and J ends were trimmed by 0 bases and 6 bases, with 9 bases remaining between them. The germline V gene encodes CDR1 SQVTM and CDR2 ANQGSEA. The CDR3 here is CSVEDQGVEQYF. CDR3 coding DNA: TGCAGCGTTGAAGATCAGGGTGTCGAGCAGTACTTC.

This clonotype was recorded many times. CDR3 in DNA: TGCAGCGTTGTAATCGGAAACACCATATATTTT. This sequence encodes CSVVIGNTIYF. The V and J genes are TRBV29-1 and TRBJ1-3; D gene uncertain. The CDR3 spans 11 residues. Trimming took 4 bases from V and 4 from J, leaving 5 bases between them. The germline gives CDR1 SQVTM, CDR2 ANQGSEA. Combining the CDR3 with reference TRBV29-1 and TRBJ1-3 gives the whole variable domain SAVISQKPSRDICQRGTSLTIQCQVDSQVTMMFWYRQQPGQSLTLIATANQGSEATYESGFVIDKFPISRPNLTFSTLTVSNMSPEDSSIYLCSVVIGNTIYFGEGSWLTVV.

This clonotype was recorded at least ten times. The rearrangement links TRBV5-1 to TRBJ2-5, with 11 bases lining up with TRBD2. After removal of 0 bases from V and 0 bases from J, the junction contained 7 bases not matched to a gene. The CDR3 spans 18 residues. The V gene's germline CDR1 is SGHRS and CDR2 YFSETQ. The CDR3 DNA follows: TGCGCCAGCAGCTTGGACGGCGGACTAGCGGGCAACCAAGAGACCCAGTACTTC. It codes for CASSLDGGLAGNQETQYF.

This chain links TRBV29-1 with TRBJ1-3; no reliable D call. The CDR3 is 15 amino acids. Deletions cut 7 bases from V and 1 base from J, with 17 bases between. Germline V gene sequence: CDR1 SQVTM, CDR2 ANQGSEA. CDR3 nucleotides: TGCAGCGCTCGGGAGAGGGATGAGTCTGGAAACACCATATATTTT. Protein sequence: CSARERDESGNTIYF.

The chain couples TRBV5-1 to TRBJ1-1; tentative D call: TRBD1 (5 bases). CDR3 size: 15 residues. The V end was cut by 4 bases, the J end by 5 bases, with 18 bases between. CDR1 is SGHRS, CDR2 YFSETQ, per germline. The CDR3 nucleotides read TGCGCCAGCAGCGGGGTTCCGGGGCGGAGAACTGAAGCTTTCTTT. Translating it yields CASSGVPGRRTEAFF.

Many counts were recorded for this clonotype. The chain links TRBV12-3 or TRBV12-4 to TRBJ1-2; TRBD1 agrees at 7 bases. This CDR3 is 17 amino acids long. Trimming at V came to 5 bases and at J to 4 bases, leaving 16 bases not matched to a gene. DNA for the CDR3: TGTGCCAGCAGTCCGAGATCGCGACAGGGTAATGTCTATGGCTACACCTTC. It encodes CASSPRSRQGNVYGYTF.

The table lists this clonotype with many counts. V usage is TRBV12-3 or TRBV12-4 and J usage is TRBJ2-1; a possible D gene is TRBD1 (5 bases). The CDR3 sequence is 15 residues long. V was clipped by 1 base and J by 10 bases, with 17 bases between them. The DNA for the CDR3 is TGTGCCAGCAGTTTAGTAGTGGCAGGGAAAGGCGAGCAGTTCTTC. Translating it yields CASSLVVAGKGEQFF.

The V and J genes are TRBV27 and TRBJ1-5; 8 bases agree with TRBD1. There are 15 residues in the CDR3. Germline V gene sequence: CDR1 MNHEY, CDR2 SMNVEV (reference sequence). V was clipped by 5 bases and J by 3 bases; unmatched bases: 6. CDR3 in DNA: TGTGCCAGCAGTCTGACAGGGGTCATCAATCAGCCCCAGCATTTT. Residues: CASSLTGVINQPQHF.

The rearrangement uses TRBV20-1 and TRBJ1-2, with a weak D call TRBD1 (5 bases). V dropped 1 base and J dropped 6 bases, with 12 bases sitting between them. CDR1 DFQATT and CDR2 SNEGSKA come from the germline V gene (reference sequence). The CDR3 loop spans 13 amino acids. The CDR3 DNA follows: TGCAGTGCTAGAGTCCAGGGTGAGAATGGCTACACCTTC. Translated, it gives CSARVQGENGYTF.

Ten or more counts support this clonotype. The chain combines TRBV7-8 with TRBJ2-1, with 7 bases that match TRBD1. The CDR3 has 17 residues. The J segment lost 6 bases and the V segment lost 3 bases, leaving 14 bases of the junction unmatched. Germline assignment: CDR1 SGHVS and CDR2 FQNEAQ. CDR3 protein: CASSLPPGQLLINEQFF. The CDR3 DNA reads as TGTGCCAGCAGCTTGCCCCCGGGACAGCTCCTTATCAATGAGCAGTTCTTC.

The sample holds many counts of this clonotype. V and J are TRBV20-1 and TRBJ2-1, with TRBD2 as a possible D gene (5 bases). The V end was cut by 3 bases, the J end by 8 bases, with 17 bases between. CDR1 and CDR2 from the germline V gene are DFQATT and SNEGSKA (reference sequence). The CDR3 length is 14 residues. CDR3 protein: CSASLLATSDEQFF. The CDR3 DNA is TGCAGTGCTAGTCTGCTAGCTACGTCGGATGAGCAGTTCTTC.

The chain combines TRBV10-3 with TRBJ1-1; D is perhaps TRBD1 (5 bases). V dropped 10 bases and J dropped 4 bases, with 19 bases sitting between them. The CDR3 is made up of 14 amino acids. The germline CDR1 and CDR2 sequences are ENHRY and SYGVKD. CDR3 sequence: CATLTPQGGTEAFF. DNA of the CDR3: TGTGCCACCCTAACCCCCCAGGGTGGCACTGAAGCTTTCTTT.

The table lists this clonotype with a few counts. The V call is TRBV12-3 or TRBV12-4, the J call TRBJ2-7, with 8 bases fitting TRBD1. V dropped 6 bases and J dropped 3; count of bases not matched to a gene: 7. This CDR3 has 14 amino acids. The CDR3 DNA reads as TGTGCCAGCAGCCAGGACAGGGAATACTACGAGCAGTACTTC. As protein: CASSQDREYYEQYF.

This chain connects TRBV10-3 to TRBJ2-2, with 7 bases identical to TRBD2. The CDR3 loop spans 16 amino acids. V dropped 9 bases and J dropped 7; count of bases not matched to a gene: 17. Germline CDR1 reads ENHRY; CDR2 reads SYGVKD. Here the CDR3 reads CAIRTGTNNPFGELFF. The CDR3 DNA is TGTGCCATTAGAACCGGGACTAATAATCCTTTCGGGGAGCTGTTTTTT.

This clonotype was seen more than once but under ten times. The chain couples TRBV12-3 or TRBV12-4 to TRBJ2-5, with D perhaps being TRBD1 or TRBD2 (6 bases each). This CDR3 contains 15 residues. Trimming pared 6 bases from V and 5 bases from J, leaving 19 bases between. In DNA, the CDR3 is TGTGCCAGCAGCTACCCGACAGGTAGCGGCGAGACCCAGTACTTC. Encoded protein: CASSYPTGSGETQYF.

Regarding this clonotype: This may arise from a read error, as a much more abundant clone is one base away. The J gene is TRBJ2-1, the V gene TRBV20-1; a possible D gene is TRBD2 (6 bases). V lost 6 bases, J lost 4 bases, and 22 bases lay in between. Germline V gene sequence: CDR1 DFQATT, CDR2 SNEGSKA (reference sequence). The CDR3 spans 16 residues. The chain's CDR3 is CSAPSTSRRAYNEQFF. The DNA of the CDR3 is TGCAGTGCCCCCTCTACTAGCAGGCGAGCTTACAATGAGCAGTTCTTC.